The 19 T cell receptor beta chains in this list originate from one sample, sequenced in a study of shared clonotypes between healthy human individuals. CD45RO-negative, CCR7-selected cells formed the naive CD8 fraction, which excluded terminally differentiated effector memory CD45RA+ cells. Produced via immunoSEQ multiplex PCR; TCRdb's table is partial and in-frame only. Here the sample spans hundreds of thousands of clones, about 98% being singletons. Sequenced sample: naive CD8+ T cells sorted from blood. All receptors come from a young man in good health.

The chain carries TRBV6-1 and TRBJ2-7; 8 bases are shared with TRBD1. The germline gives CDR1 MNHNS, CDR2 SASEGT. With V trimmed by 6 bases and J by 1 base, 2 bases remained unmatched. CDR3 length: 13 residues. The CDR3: CASRYRGSYEQYF. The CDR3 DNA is TGTGCCAGCAGGTACAGGGGGTCCTACGAGCAGTACTTC.

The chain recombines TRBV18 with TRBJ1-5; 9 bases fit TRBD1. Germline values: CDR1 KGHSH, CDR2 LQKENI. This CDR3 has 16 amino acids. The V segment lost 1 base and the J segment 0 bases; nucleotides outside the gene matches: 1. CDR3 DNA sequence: TGTGCCAGCTCACCACAGACAGGGGGTAGCAATCAGCCCCAGCATTTT. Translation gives CASSPQTGGSNQPQHF. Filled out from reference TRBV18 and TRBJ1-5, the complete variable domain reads NAGVMQNPRHLVRRRGQEARLRCSPMKGHSHVYWYRQLPEEGLKFMVYLQKENIIDESGMPKERFSAEFPKEGPSILRIQQVVRGDSAAYFCASSPQTGGSNQPQHFGDGTRLSIL.

CDR3 coding DNA: TGTGCCAGCAGTTCGGGACTGCCCAAAGGCAATGAGCAGTTCTTC. Translation gives CASSSGLPKGNEQFF. This sequence joins TRBV27 and TRBJ2-1, with a possible D match to TRBD2 (6 bases). CDR3 length: 15 residues. The V gene lost 4 bases and the J gene lost 6 bases, with 16 bases spanning the gap. Germline CDR1 is MNHEY and CDR2 is SMNVEV (reference sequence).

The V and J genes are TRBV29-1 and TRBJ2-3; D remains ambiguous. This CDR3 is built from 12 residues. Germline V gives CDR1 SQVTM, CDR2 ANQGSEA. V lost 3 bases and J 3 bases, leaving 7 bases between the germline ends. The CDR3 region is CSVDQWTDTQYF. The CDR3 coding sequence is TGCAGCGTTGATCAGTGGACAGATACGCAGTATTTT.

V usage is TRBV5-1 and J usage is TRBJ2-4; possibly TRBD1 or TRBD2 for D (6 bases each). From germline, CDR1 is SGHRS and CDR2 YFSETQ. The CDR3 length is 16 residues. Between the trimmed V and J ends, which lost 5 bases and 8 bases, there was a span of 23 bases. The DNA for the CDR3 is TGCGCCAGCAGTCCAACCACAGGGCGGGGTAGGGACATTCAGTACTTC. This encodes CASSPTTGRGRDIQYF.

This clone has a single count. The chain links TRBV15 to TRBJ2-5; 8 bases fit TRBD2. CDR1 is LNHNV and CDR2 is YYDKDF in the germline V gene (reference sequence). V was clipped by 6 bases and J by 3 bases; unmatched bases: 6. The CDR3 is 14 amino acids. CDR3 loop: CATRVGREEETQYF. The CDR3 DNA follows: TGTGCCACCAGGGTGGGGCGGGAGGAAGAGACCCAGTACTTC.

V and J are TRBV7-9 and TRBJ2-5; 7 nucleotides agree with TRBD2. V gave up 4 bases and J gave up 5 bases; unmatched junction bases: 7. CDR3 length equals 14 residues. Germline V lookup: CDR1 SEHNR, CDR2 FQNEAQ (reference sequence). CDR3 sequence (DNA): TGTGCCAGCAGCTCCGTTGCGGGGGTTGAGACCCAGTACTTC. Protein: CASSSVAGVETQYF.

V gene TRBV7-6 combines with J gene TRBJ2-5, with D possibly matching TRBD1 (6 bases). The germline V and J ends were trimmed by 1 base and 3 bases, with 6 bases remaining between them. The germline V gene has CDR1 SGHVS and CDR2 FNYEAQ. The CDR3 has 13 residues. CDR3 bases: TGTGCCAGCAGCTTAGGGACAGAAGAGACCCAGTACTTC. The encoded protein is CASSLGTEETQYF.

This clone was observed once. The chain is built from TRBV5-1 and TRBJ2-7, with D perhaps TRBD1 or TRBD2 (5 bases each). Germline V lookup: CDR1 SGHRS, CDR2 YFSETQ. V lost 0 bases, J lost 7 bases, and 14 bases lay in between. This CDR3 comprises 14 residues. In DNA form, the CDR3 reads TGCGCCAGCAGCTTGGAGGGACCACTTCGTGAGCAGTACTTC. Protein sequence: CASSLEGPLREQYF.

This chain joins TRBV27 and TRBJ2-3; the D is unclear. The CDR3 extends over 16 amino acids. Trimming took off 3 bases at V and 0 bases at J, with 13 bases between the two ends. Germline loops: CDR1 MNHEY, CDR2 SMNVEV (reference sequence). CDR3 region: CASSFRRSSSTDTQYF. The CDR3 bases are TGTGCCAGCAGTTTTAGGCGGTCCTCGAGCACAGATACGCAGTATTTT.

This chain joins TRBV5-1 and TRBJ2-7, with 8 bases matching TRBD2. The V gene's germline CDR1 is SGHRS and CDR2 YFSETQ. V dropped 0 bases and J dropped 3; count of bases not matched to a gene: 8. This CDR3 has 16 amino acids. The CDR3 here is CASSLAWGAGDYEQYF. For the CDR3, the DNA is TGCGCCAGCAGCTTGGCGTGGGGAGCGGGGGACTACGAGCAGTACTTC.

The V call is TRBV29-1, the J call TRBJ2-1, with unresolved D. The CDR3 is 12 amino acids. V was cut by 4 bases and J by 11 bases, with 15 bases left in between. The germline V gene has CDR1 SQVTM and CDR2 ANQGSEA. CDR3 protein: CSVVLGSGKQFF. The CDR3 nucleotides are TGCAGCGTTGTATTGGGTTCAGGAAAGCAGTTCTTC.

The CDR3 reads CASSDRDRALDTQYF. In DNA, the CDR3 is TGTGCCAGCAGCGACCGGGACAGGGCTCTTGATACGCAGTATTTT. V usage is TRBV9 and J usage is TRBJ2-3, with 9 bases fitting TRBD1. Germline lookup yields CDR1 SGDLS and CDR2 YYNGEE. J was trimmed by 6 bases and V by 3 bases; bases with no gene match: 8. The CDR3 extends over 15 amino acids.

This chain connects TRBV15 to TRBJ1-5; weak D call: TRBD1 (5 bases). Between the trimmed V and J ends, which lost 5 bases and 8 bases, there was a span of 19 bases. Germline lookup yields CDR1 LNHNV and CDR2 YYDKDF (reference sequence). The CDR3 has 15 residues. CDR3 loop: CATSGPGTIIEPQHF. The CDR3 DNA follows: TGTGCCACCAGCGGCCCCGGGACCATTATTGAGCCCCAGCATTTT.

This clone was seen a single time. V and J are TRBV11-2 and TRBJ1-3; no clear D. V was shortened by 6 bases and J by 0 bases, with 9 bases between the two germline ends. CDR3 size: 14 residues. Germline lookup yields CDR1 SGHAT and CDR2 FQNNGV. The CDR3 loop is CASSGSDSGNTIYF. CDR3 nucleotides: TGTGCCAGCAGTGGATCGGACTCTGGAAACACCATATATTTT.

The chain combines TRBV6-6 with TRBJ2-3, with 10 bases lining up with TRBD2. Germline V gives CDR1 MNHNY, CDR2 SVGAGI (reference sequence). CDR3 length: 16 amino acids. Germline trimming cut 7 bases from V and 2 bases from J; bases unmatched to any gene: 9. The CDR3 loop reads CASTKGTSVFTDTQYF. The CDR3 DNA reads TGTGCCAGCACCAAAGGGACTAGCGTATTCACAGATACGCAGTATTTT.

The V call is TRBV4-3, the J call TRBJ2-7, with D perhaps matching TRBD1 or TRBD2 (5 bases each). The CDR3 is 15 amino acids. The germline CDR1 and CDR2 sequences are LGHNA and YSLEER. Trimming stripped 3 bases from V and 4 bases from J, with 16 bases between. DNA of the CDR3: TGCGCCAGCAGCCAGGCTTTGGGACCTATGTACGAGCAGTACTTC. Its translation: CASSQALGPMYEQYF.

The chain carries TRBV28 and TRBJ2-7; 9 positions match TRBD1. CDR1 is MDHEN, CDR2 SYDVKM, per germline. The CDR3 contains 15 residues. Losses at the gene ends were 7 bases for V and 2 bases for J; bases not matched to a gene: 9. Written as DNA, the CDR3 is TGTGCCAGCACTTTTCCCGGGACAGGGACCTACGAGCAGTACTTC. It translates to CASTFPGTGTYEQYF.

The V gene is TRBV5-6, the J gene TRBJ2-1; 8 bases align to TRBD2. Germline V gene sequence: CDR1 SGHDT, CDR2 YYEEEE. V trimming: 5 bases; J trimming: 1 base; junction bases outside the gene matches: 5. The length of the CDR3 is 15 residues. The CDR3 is CASRTGLASYNEQFF. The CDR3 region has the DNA TGTGCCAGCAGAACCGGACTAGCATCCTACAATGAGCAGTTCTTC.